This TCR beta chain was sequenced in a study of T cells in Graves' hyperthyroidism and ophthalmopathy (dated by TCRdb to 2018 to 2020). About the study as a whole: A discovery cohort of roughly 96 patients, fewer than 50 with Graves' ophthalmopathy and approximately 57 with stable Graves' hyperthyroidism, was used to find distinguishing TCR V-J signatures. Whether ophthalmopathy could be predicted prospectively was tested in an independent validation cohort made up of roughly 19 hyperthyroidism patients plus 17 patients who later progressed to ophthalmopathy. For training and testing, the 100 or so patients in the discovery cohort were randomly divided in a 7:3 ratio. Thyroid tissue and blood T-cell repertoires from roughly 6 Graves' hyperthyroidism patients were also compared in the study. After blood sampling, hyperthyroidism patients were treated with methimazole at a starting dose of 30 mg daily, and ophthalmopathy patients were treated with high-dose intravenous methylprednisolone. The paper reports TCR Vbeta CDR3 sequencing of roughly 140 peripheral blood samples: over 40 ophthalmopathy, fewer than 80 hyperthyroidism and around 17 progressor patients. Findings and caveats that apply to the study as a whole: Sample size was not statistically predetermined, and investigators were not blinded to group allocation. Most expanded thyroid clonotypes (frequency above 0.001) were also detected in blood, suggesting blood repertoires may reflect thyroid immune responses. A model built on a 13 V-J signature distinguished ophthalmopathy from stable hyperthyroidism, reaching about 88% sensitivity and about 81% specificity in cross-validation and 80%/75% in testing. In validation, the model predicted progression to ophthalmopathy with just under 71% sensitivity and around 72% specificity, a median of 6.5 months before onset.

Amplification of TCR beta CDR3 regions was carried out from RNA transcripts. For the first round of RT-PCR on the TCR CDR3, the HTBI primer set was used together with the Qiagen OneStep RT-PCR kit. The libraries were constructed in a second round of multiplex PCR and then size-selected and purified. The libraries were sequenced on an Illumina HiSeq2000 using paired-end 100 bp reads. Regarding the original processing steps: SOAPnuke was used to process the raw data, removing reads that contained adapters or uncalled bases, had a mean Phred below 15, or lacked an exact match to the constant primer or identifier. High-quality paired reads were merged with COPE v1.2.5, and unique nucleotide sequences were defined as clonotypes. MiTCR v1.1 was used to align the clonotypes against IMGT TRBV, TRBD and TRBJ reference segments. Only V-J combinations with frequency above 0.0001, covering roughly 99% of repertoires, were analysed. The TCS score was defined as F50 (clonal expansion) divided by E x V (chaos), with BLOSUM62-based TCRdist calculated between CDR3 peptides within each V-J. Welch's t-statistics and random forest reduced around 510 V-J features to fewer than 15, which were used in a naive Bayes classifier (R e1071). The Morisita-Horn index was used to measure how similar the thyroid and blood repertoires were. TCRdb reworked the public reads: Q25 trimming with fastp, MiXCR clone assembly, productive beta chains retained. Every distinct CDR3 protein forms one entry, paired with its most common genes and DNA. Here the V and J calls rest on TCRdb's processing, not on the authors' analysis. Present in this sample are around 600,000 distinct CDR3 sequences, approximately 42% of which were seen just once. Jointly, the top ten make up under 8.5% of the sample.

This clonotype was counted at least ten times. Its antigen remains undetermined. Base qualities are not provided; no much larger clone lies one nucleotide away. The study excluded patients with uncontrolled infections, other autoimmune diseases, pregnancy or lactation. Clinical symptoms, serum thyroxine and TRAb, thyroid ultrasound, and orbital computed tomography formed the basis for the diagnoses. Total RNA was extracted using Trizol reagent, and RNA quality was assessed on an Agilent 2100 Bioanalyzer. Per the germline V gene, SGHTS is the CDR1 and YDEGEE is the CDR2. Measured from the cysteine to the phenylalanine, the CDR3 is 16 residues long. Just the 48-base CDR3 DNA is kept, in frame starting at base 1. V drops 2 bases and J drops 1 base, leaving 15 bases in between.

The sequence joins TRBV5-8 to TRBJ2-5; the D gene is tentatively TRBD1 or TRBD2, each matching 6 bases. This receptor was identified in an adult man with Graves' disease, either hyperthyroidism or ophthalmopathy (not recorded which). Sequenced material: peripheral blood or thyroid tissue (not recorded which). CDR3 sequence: CASSFGEGGTQETQYF. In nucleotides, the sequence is TGTGCCAGCAGCTTTGGAGAGGGGGGCACCCAAGAGACCCAGTACTTC.